The clone carrying this T cell receptor (beta chain) has a single count. Germline V gene lookup returns CDR1 KGHSH and CDR2 LQKENI. This CDR3 is 17 amino acids long. V lost 4 bases to trimming and J lost 5 bases; unmatched junction nucleotides: 6. This table comes from immunoSEQ multiplex PCR, and its TCRdb copy is limited to in-frame clones, with some not included. The table lists 130,000 or so clones, 75% to 90% of them singletons. The data were taken from a study of cytotoxic CD8 clonotypes in ibrutinib-treated CLL. This rearrangement joins TRBV18 to TRBJ2-1; 15 nucleotides match TRBD2. The receptor comes from a human donor with chronic lymphocytic leukemia. The sample was PBMCs, taken after 24 months of ibrutinib treatment. The CDR3 protein is CASSRTSGGAAHNEQFF. The CDR3 DNA is TGTGCCAGCTCACGGACTAGCGGGGGGGCCGCTCACAATGAGCAGTTCTTC.